This note documents a single TCR beta chain sequence. Per the original methods: Amplified reference gene primers provided the basis for estimating nucleated cell counts. Data came from immunoSEQ multiplex PCR; TCRdb stores just in-frame clones and leaves some out. D and trimming were read from the DNA, whereas the V and J calls and clone size are those reported in that table. The sample yields 60,000 or so clones, 80% to 85% seen once. The source of the sample is a study of blood T cell repertoires in COVID-19. Study at large: COVID-19 samples collected from the United States, Italy and Spain covered acute and convalescent phases. PBMCs, B-cell-depleted T cells, or T cells were the source of the cDNA or gDNA that made up the material.

Seattle researchers signed up patients amid active infection and tracked them longitudinally. The V end was cut by 5 bases, the J end by 2 bases, with 9 bases between. The germline CDR1 and CDR2 sequences are MDHEN and SYDVKM. The CDR3 is 13 amino acids. V and J are TRBV28 and TRBJ1-1; D perhaps matches TRBD1 (5 bases). The TCR originated in a young man with COVID-19, enrolled during active disease. Sample: peripheral blood. The CDR3 nucleotides are TGTGCCAGCAGTCGACAGACTAACACTGAAGCTTTCTTT. This encodes CASSRQTNTEAFF.